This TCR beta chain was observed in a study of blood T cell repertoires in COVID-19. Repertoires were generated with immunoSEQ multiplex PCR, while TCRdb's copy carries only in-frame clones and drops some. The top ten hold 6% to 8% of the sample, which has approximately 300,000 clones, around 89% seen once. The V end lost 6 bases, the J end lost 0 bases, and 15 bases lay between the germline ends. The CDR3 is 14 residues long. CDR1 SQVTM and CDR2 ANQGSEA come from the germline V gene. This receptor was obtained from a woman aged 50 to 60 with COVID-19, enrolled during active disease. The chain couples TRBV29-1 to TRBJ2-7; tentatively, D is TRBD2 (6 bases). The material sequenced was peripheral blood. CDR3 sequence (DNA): TGCAGCGTGAGGGATAGCGGAAGCTCCTACGAGCAGTACTTC. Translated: CSVRDSGSSYEQYF.